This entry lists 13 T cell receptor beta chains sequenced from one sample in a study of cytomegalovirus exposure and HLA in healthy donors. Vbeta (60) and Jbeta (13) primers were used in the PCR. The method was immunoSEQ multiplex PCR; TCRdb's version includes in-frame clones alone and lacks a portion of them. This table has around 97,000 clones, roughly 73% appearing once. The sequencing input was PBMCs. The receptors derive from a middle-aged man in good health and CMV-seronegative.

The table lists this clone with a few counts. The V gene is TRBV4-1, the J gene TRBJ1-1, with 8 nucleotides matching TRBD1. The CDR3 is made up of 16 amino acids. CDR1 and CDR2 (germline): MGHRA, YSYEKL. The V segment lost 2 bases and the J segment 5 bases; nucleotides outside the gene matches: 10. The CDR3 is CASSQRMRTGSTEAFF. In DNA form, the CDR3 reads TGCGCCAGCAGCCAAAGGATGAGGACAGGGTCTACTGAAGCTTTCTTT.

The CDR3 protein is CASSFPDYEQYF. DNA for the CDR3: TGTGCCAGCAGCTTCCCAGATTACGAGCAGTACTTC. The gene calls are TRBV5-6 and TRBJ2-7; D gene unclear. V was clipped by 2 bases and J by 4 bases, with 7 bases between them. Per the germline V gene, CDR1 is SGHDT and CDR2 is YYEEEE. The CDR3 runs to 12 residues.

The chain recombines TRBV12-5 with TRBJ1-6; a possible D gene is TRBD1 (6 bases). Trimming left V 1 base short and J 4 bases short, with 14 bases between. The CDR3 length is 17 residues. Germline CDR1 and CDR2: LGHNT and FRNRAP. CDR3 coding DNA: TGTGCTAGTGGTTTGGACCCGGGACAAAGATATAATTCACCCCTCCACTTT. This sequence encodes CASGLDPGQRYNSPLHF.

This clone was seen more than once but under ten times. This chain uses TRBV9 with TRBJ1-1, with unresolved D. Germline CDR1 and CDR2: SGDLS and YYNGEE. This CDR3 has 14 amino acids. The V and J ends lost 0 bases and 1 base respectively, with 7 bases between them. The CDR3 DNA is TGTGCCAGCAGCGTAGTAACTCGGAACACTGAAGCTTTCTTT. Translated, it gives CASSVVTRNTEAFF.

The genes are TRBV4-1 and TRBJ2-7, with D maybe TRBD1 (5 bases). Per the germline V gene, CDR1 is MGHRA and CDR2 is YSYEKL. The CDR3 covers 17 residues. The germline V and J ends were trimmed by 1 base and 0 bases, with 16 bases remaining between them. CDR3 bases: TGCGCCAGCAGCCAAGGGCCTCCAGGGTATAACTCCTACGAGCAGTACTTC. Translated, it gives CASSQGPPGYNSYEQYF.

The CDR3 bases are TGTGCCAACAGACAGGGGCCCCACGAGCAGTACTTC. Translating it yields CANRQGPHEQYF. The gene calls are TRBV2 and TRBJ2-7; 8 bases line up with TRBD1. Germline V gene lookup returns CDR1 SNHLY and CDR2 FYNNEI. The V and J ends lost 10 bases and 5 bases, in that order; junction bases with no gene match: 7. There are 12 residues in the CDR3.

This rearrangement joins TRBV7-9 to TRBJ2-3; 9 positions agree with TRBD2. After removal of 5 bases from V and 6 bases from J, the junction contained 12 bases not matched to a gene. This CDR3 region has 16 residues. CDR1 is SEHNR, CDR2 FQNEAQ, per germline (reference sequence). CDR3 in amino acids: CASSPFRSGGLDTQYF. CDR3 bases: TGTGCCAGCAGCCCATTCCGAAGCGGGGGGCTTGATACGCAGTATTTT. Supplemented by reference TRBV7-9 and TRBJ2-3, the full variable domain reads DTGVSQNPRHKITKRGQNVTFRCDPISEHNRLYWYRQTLGQGPEFLTYFQNEAQLEKSRLLSDRFSAERPKGSFSTLEIQRTEQGDSAMYLCASSPFRSGGLDTQYFGPGTRLTVL.

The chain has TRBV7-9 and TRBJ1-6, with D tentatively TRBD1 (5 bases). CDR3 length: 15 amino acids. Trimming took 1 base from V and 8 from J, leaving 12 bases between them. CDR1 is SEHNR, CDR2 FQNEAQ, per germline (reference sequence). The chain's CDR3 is CASSLEQGPYSPLHF. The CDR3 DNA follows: TGTGCCAGCAGCTTAGAGCAGGGCCCTTATTCACCCCTCCACTTT.

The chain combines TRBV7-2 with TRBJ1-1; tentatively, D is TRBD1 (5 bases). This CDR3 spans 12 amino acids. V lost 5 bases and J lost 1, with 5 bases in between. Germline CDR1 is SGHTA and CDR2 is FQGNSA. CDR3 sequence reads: CASSDRNTEAFF. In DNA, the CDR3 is TGTGCCAGCAGCGACAGGAACACTGAAGCTTTCTTT.

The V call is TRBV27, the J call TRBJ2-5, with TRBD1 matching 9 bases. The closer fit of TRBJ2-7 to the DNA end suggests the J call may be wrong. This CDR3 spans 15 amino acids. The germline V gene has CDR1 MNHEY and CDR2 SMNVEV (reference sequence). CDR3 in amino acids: CASSPVGQGSYEQYF. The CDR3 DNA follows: TGTGCCAGCAGCCCGGTAGGACAGGGGTCCTACGAGCAGTACTTC.

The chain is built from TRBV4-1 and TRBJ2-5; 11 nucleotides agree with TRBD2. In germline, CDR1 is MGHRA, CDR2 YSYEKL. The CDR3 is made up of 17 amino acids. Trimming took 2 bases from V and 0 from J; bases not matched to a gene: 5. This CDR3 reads CASSQPPGLADQETQYF. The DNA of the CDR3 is TGCGCCAGCAGCCAACCCCCGGGACTAGCGGACCAAGAGACCCAGTACTTC.

In nucleotides, the CDR3 is TGTGCCAGCAGCTTAGGGTTAGGGGACGAGCAGTACTTC. Protein product: CASSLGLGDEQYF. This chain connects TRBV7-2 to TRBJ2-7, with D tentatively TRBD1 (5 bases). The CDR3 runs to 13 residues. Germline V gives CDR1 SGHTA, CDR2 FQGNSA. V was pared by 1 base and J by 5 bases, with 9 bases between.

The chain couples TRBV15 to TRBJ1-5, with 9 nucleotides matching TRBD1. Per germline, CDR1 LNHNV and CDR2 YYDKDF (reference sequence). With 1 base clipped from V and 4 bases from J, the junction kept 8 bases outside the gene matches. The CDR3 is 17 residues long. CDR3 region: CATSRATGTGWNQPQHF. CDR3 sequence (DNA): TGTGCCACCAGCAGAGCCACCGGGACAGGGTGGAATCAGCCCCAGCATTTT.